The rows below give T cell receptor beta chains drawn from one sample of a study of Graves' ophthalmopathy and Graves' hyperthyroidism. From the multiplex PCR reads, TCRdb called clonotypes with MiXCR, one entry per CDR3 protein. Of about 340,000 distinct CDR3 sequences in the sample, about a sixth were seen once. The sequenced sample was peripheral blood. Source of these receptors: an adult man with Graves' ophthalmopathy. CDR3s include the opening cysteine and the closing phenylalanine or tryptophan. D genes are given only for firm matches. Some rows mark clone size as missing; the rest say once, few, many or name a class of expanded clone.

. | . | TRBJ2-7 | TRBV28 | TGTGCCAGCAGTTTCGGGGACAACTACGAGCAGTACTTC | CASSFGDNYEQYF
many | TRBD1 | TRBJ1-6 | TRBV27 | TGTGCCAGCAGTGGGACAGGGGACAATTCACCCCTCCACTTT | CASSGTGDNSPLHF
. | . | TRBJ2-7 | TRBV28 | TGTGCCAGCAGTCCGGCCCGCTCGCGTCGGGAGCAGTACTTC | CASSPARSRREQYF
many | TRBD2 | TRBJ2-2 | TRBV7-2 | TGTGCCAGCAGCTTACGGGGGGGACCAAACACCGGGGAGCTGTTTTTT | CASSLRGGPNTGELFF
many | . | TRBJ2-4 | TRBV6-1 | TGTGCCAGCACTGAGGGAATCCCGGGTAAAAACATTCAGTACTTC | CASTEGIPGKNIQYF
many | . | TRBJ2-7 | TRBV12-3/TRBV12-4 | TGTGCCAGCAGTTTTGGGCAGATACCCTACGGGCAGTACTTC | CASSFGQIPYGQYF
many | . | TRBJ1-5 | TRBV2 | TGTGCCAGCAGTGAAAGGGTCGGCAATCAGCCCCAGCATTTT | CASSERVGNQPQHF
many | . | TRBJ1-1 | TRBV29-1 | TGCAGCGTTGACGTAGACATGGGGGGGTCTGAAGCTTTCTTT | CSVDVDMGGSEAFF
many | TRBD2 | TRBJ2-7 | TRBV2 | TGTGCCAGCAGTGGGGCTAGCGGGAGTAGGGGCTACGAGCAGTACTTC | CASSGASGSRGYEQYF
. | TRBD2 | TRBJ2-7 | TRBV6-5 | TGTGCCAGCAGTTACTCGACTAGCGGGAGGTACGAGCAGTACTTC | CASSYSTSGRYEQYF
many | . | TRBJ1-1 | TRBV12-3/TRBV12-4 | TGTGCCAGCAGTTTACTTAGTCAGATGAACACTGAAGCTTTCTTT | CASSLLSQMNTEAFF
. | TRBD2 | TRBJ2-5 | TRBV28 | TGTGCCAGCAGTACTAGCGGGGTGTCAGAGACCCAGTACTTC | CASSTSGVSETQYF
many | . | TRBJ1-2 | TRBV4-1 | TGCGCCAGCAGCCAAGCACCGACGGTGAACTATGGCTACACCTTC | CASSQAPTVNYGYTF
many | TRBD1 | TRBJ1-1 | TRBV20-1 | TGCAGTGCTAGAGTCCGGGACAGGGTCACTGAAGCTTTCTTT | CSARVRDRVTEAFF
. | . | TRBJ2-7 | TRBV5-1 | TGCGCCAGCATGGCTGGAGGGAACTACGAGCAGTACTTC | CASMAGGNYEQYF
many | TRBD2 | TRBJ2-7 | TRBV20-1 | TGCAGTGCTAACTCACTAGCGGGGGAACTCTACGAGCAGTACTTC | CSANSLAGELYEQYF
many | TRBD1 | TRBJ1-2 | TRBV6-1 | TGTGCCAGCAGTATAGACACAGGGGGCGGTGGCTACACCTTC | CASSIDTGGGGYTF
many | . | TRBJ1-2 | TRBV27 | TGTGCCAGCAGCGTACAGGGATTCGGCTATGGCTACACCTTC | CASSVQGFGYGYTF